The next 27 T cell receptor beta chains were all read from a single sample in a study of immune cell composition in non-small cell lung cancer. Produced via immunoSEQ multiplex PCR; TCRdb's table is partial and in-frame only. The sample carries 4,800 or so clones, around three quarters recorded once. Sequencing was done on a sample of lung tumor tissue. Receptor source: a human donor with non-small cell lung cancer.

The V and J genes are TRBV11-3 and TRBJ2-5; possible D gene TRBD2, 5 bases. CDR1 is SGHNT and CDR2 is YENEEA in the germline V gene. The CDR3 contains 15 residues. The V end was cut by 1 base, the J end by 4 bases, with 13 bases between. The CDR3 spells CASSLGTRVGETQYF. The CDR3 nucleotides read TGTGCCAGCAGCTTAGGTACTAGGGTAGGAGAGACCCAGTACTTC.

A few counts support this clone. The CDR3 coding sequence is TGTGCCAGCAGCCCCCTCGGGAACACTGAAGCTTTCTTT. Translation gives CASSPLGNTEAFF. The chain is built from TRBV13 and TRBJ1-1; the D is unclear. Looked up from germline, CDR1 is PRHDT and CDR2 is FYEKMQ (reference sequence). There are 13 residues in the CDR3. The V gene lost 5 bases and the J gene lost 1 base, with 8 bases spanning the gap.

This chain connects TRBV27 to TRBJ2-5, with TRBD1 identical over 8 bases. CDR3 length equals 13 residues. V shed 5 bases, J shed 3 bases, and the junction held 2 bases outside the gene matches. Germline CDR1 MNHEY, CDR2 SMNVEV (reference sequence). The CDR3 here is CASSETGEETQYF. As DNA, the CDR3 is TGTGCCAGCAGTGAGACAGGGGAAGAGACCCAGTACTTC.

This clone has only one observation. The J gene is TRBJ2-1, the V gene TRBV11-2; 13 bases line up with TRBD2. CDR3 size: 18 residues. J lost 4 bases, V lost 4 bases, and 10 bases had no gene match. Looked up from germline, CDR1 is SGHAT and CDR2 is FQNNGV. The CDR3 DNA sequence: TGTGCCAGCAGCTCGCTCGAGACTAGCGGGGGGTATTACAATGAGCAGTTCTTC. Residues: CASSSLETSGGYYNEQFF.

This rearrangement joins TRBV15 to TRBJ1-1; weak D call: TRBD1 (5 bases). The V gene's germline CDR1 is LNHNV and CDR2 YYDKDF (reference sequence). This CDR3 comprises 13 residues. V lost 0 bases and J 10 bases, leaving 12 bases between the germline ends. The CDR3 here is CATSRDLGGIAFF. In nucleotides, the CDR3 is TGTGCCACCAGCAGAGATTTGGGGGGAATAGCTTTCTTT.

The J gene is TRBJ2-7, the V gene TRBV27, with 11 bases identical to TRBD2. Germline CDR1 is MNHEY and CDR2 is SMNVEV (reference sequence). The CDR3 sequence is 17 residues long. Trimming at V came to 5 bases and at J to 3 bases, leaving 12 bases not matched to a gene. The CDR3 DNA reads as TGTGCCAGCAGTCCGCGCGGGACTAGCGGTGAGCTCTACGAGCAGTACTTC. Amino acids: CASSPRGTSGELYEQYF.

The chain links TRBV9 to TRBJ1-2; TRBD1 matches at 7 bases. V shed 0 bases and J 6 bases; nucleotides not matched to a gene: 8. From germline, CDR1 is SGDLS and CDR2 YYNGEE. There are 15 residues in the CDR3. In DNA form, the CDR3 reads TGTGCCAGCAGCGTAGATGGGCGGGACAGCCATGGCTACACCTTC. This gives the protein CASSVDGRDSHGYTF.

Worth noting for this clone: One junction end disagrees with the germline gene, perhaps due to a read error. The chain couples TRBV7-9 to TRBJ1-1; perhaps TRBD1 as D (5 bases). CDR3 length equals 13 residues. CDR1 and CDR2 (germline): SEHNR, FQNEAQ (reference sequence). CDR3 protein: CASSRGLKTEAFF. CDR3 nucleotide sequence: TGTGCCAGCAGCCGGGGGTTGAAAACTGAAGCTTTCTTT.

V gene TRBV5-6 combines with J gene TRBJ2-1, with TRBD2 identical over 9 bases. This CDR3 spans 15 amino acids. V shed 7 bases, J shed 5 bases, and the junction held 10 bases outside the gene matches. CDR1 is SGHDT, CDR2 YYEEEE, per germline. CDR3 in amino acids: CASQTWGTSNNEQFF. The CDR3, as DNA: TGTGCCAGCCAAACCTGGGGGACTAGCAACAATGAGCAGTTCTTC.

This chain connects TRBV11-3 to TRBJ1-4, with unresolved D. The CDR3 extends over 17 amino acids. The germline V gene has CDR1 SGHNT and CDR2 YENEEA. Trimming shortened V by 5 bases and J by 0 bases, and 16 bases separated the two germline ends. The CDR3 loop reads CASSPSHHSATNEKLFF. CDR3 DNA sequence: TGTGCCAGCAGCCCGAGCCACCACAGTGCAACTAATGAAAAACTGTTTTTT.

This chain joins TRBV4-3 and TRBJ2-3, with 9 bases fitting TRBD2. Germline V CDR1 and CDR2: LGHNA, YSLEER. V shed 0 bases, J shed 3 bases, and the junction held 10 bases outside the gene matches. The CDR3 spans 18 residues. The CDR3 reads CASSQDAGAAGGTDTQYF. CDR3 coding DNA: TGCGCCAGCAGCCAAGACGCAGGCGCGGCGGGGGGGACAGATACGCAGTATTTT.

The chain joins TRBV27 to TRBJ2-1; D is perhaps TRBD1 (6 bases). Looked up from germline, CDR1 is MNHEY and CDR2 is SMNVEV (reference sequence). The CDR3 extends over 20 amino acids. V was pared by 7 bases and J by 1 base, with 29 bases between. The CDR3 bases are TGTGCCAGCAAAAGGACAGCCTTTCGGGCTGGCGGGCGATCCTACAATGAGCAGTTCTTC. It encodes CASKRTAFRAGGRSYNEQFF.

This rearrangement joins TRBV6-5 to TRBJ1-1; TRBD1 agrees at 8 bases. With 4 bases clipped from V and 3 bases from J, the junction kept 4 bases outside the gene matches. The CDR3 totals 14 residues. The germline CDR1 and CDR2 sequences are MNHEY and SVGAGI. CDR3 sequence (DNA): TGTGCCAGCAGTTCGCAGGGGGCTGACACTGAAGCTTTCTTT. It translates to CASSSQGADTEAFF.

J is TRBJ1-3 and V is TRBV2, with D possibly matching TRBD1 (5 bases). Trimming took off 7 bases at V and 3 bases at J, with 16 bases between the two ends. This CDR3 is 15 amino acids long. Germline CDR1 is SNHLY and CDR2 is FYNNEI. This CDR3 reads CASMGGASSGNTIYF. The CDR3 bases are TGTGCCAGCATGGGGGGTGCCTCGAGTGGAAACACCATATATTTT.

The chain has TRBV19 and TRBJ2-7, with TRBD1 identical over 7 bases. This CDR3 spans 15 amino acids. CDR1 is LNHDA, CDR2 SQIVND, per germline (reference sequence). Trimming cost V 10 bases and J 6 bases; bases outside gene matches: 18. The CDR3 loop is CATRDRANVRSEQYF. CDR3 nucleotides: TGTGCCACGAGAGACAGGGCGAATGTTCGTTCCGAGCAGTACTTC.

The V gene is TRBV7-2, the J gene TRBJ1-5, with D perhaps TRBD1 (6 bases). Trimming removed 5 bases at V and 3 bases at J, with 11 bases between. Germline V CDR1 and CDR2: SGHTA, FQGNSA. This CDR3 region has 14 residues. CDR3 sequence: CASSPGQINQPQHF. As DNA, the CDR3 is TGTGCCAGCAGCCCCGGACAGATCAATCAGCCCCAGCATTTT.

The chain recombines TRBV6-4 with TRBJ1-1; D is undetermined. The germline CDR1 and CDR2 sequences are MRHNA and SNTAGT. Trimming cost V 5 bases and J 7 bases, with 14 bases left between them. This CDR3 spans 13 amino acids. The CDR3, as DNA: TGTGCCAGCAGTTTGGAGGACTCGGGTGAAGCTTTCTTT. Amino acids: CASSLEDSGEAFF.

The chain has TRBV19 and TRBJ1-1, with D tentatively TRBD1 (5 bases). This CDR3 comprises 15 residues. V lost 2 bases and J 1 base, leaving 11 bases between the germline ends. Germline CDR1 LNHDA, CDR2 SQIVND (reference sequence). CDR3 protein: CASSIRQPSNTEAFF. For the CDR3, the DNA is TGTGCCAGTAGTATAAGACAGCCCTCGAACACTGAAGCTTTCTTT.

The chain employs TRBV4-1 and TRBJ2-1; 13 bases align to TRBD2. The CDR3 spans 17 residues. Germline CDR1 is MGHRA and CDR2 is YSYEKL. J lost 5 bases, V lost 3 bases, and 7 bases had no gene match. CDR3: CASSHILAGGRDNEQFF. The CDR3 region has the DNA TGCGCCAGCAGCCACATACTAGCGGGGGGGCGGGACAATGAGCAGTTCTTC.

The chain has TRBV9 and TRBJ2-3; TRBD2 aligns across 12 bases. The CDR3 covers 16 residues. J gave up 4 bases and V 4 bases, and 7 bases lay outside the gene matches. Germline lookup yields CDR1 SGDLS and CDR2 YYNGEE. The CDR3 coding sequence is TGTGCCAGCAGCCCCCTGGCTAGCGGGGGGGCAGATACGCAGTATTTT. Protein: CASSPLASGGADTQYF.

This clone appeared a single time. The chain recombines TRBV4-1 with TRBJ2-4; maybe TRBD1 (5 bases). Per the germline V gene, CDR1 is MGHRA and CDR2 is YSYEKL. V was pared by 2 bases and J by 0 bases, with 17 bases between. The CDR3 contains 18 residues. The DNA for the CDR3 is TGCGCCAGCAGCCAATTCCTCAGGGATGGGGTAGCCAAAAACATTCAGTACTTC. As protein: CASSQFLRDGVAKNIQYF.

This clone showed up just a few times. This chain links TRBV6-5 with TRBJ1-2; TRBD1 matches at 8 bases. The V gene end was trimmed by 8 bases and the J gene end by 5 bases; junction bases not matched to a gene: 4. Germline CDR1 and CDR2: MNHEY and SVGAGI. This CDR3 has 12 amino acids. The CDR3 reads CASWQGAYGYTF. In DNA, the CDR3 is TGTGCCAGCTGGCAGGGGGCATATGGCTACACCTTC.

The rearrangement joins TRBV5-1 to TRBJ1-1, with D perhaps TRBD1 (5 bases). Germline V gene sequence: CDR1 SGHRS, CDR2 YFSETQ. This CDR3 contains 15 residues. Trimming cost V 4 bases and J 3 bases, with 16 bases left between them. The CDR3 nucleotides read TGCGCCAGCAGCCCTCAGGGCGGGGGTGACACTGAAGCTTTCTTT. Its protein is CASSPQGGGDTEAFF. The variable domain in full, completed from reference TRBV5-1 and TRBJ1-1, reads KAGVTQTPRYLIKTRGQQVTLSCSPISGHRSVSWYQQTPGQGLQFLFEYFSETQRNKGNFPGRFSGRQFSNSRSEMNVSTLELGDSALYLCASSPQGGGDTEAFFGQGTRLTVV.

In its sample, this clone was seen a few times. This chain links TRBV7-9 with TRBJ2-2; D possibly corresponds to TRBD2 (6 bases). The CDR3 covers 15 residues. Germline-derived CDR1 and CDR2 are SEHNR and FQNEAQ (reference sequence). Trimming shortened V by 5 bases and J by 5 bases, and 15 bases separated the two germline ends. The chain's CDR3 is CASSTTGTATGELFF. CDR3 DNA sequence: TGTGCCAGCAGCACCACCGGGACTGCTACCGGGGAGCTGTTTTTT.

This clone was seen only a few times. The V and J genes are TRBV19 and TRBJ1-5; 9 positions match TRBD1. Germline V gives CDR1 LNHDA, CDR2 SQIVND (reference sequence). With 3 bases clipped from V and 2 bases from J, the junction kept 5 bases outside the gene matches. The length of the CDR3 is 16 residues. CDR3 loop: CASSISRDRGNQPQHF. As DNA, the CDR3 is TGTGCCAGTAGTATCTCGAGGGACAGGGGCAATCAGCCCCAGCATTTT.

This chain joins TRBV5-1 and TRBJ2-7; TRBD2 aligns across 9 bases. Germline V gene sequence: CDR1 SGHRS, CDR2 YFSETQ. CDR3 length: 14 amino acids. With 5 bases clipped from V and 6 bases from J, the junction kept 9 bases outside the gene matches. The CDR3 coding sequence is TGCGCCAGCAGGTTAGCGGGAGTGGGCTTCGAGCAGTACTTC. This gives the protein CASRLAGVGFEQYF.

This chain links TRBV4-1 with TRBJ2-3, with 13 bases fitting TRBD2. CDR3 length equals 16 residues. After removal of 4 bases from V and 6 bases from J, the junction contained 7 bases not matched to a gene. The germline V gene has CDR1 MGHRA and CDR2 YSYEKL. The chain's CDR3 is CASSPSGLAGADTQYF. The CDR3 nucleotides are TGCGCCAGCAGCCCAAGCGGACTAGCGGGAGCTGATACGCAGTATTTT.